This T cell receptor beta chain derives from a study of blood T cell repertoires in COVID-19. Generated by immunoSEQ multiplex PCR, the TCRdb table keeps only in-frame clones and is missing some. The repertoire holds about 350,000 clones, with approximately 89% as singletons. The sample was peripheral blood. The TCR comes from a woman aged 55-69 years with COVID-19, enrolled during active disease.

The CDR3 region is CASIGGGGLNEKLFF. The CDR3 region has the DNA TGTGCCAGCATCGGGGGGGGAGGATTAAATGAAAAACTGTTTTTT. This rearrangement joins TRBV28 to TRBJ1-4, with TRBD1 as a possible D gene (5 bases). CDR3 length: 15 residues. V dropped 7 bases and J dropped 5 bases, with 17 bases sitting between them. Looked up from germline, CDR1 is MDHEN and CDR2 is SYDVKM.